This T cell receptor (beta chain) was retrieved from a study of glioma-infiltrating T cells. Study-level points and caveats: Non-neoplastic patients had below-expected tissue-blood divergence, while all gliomas exceeded expectation.

Using RNA template, CDR3s of TCR alpha and beta were amplified with iRepertoire arm-PCR. One entry per CDR3 protein results from TCRdb running MiXCR on the multiplex PCR reads. The sample comprises fewer than 200,000 distinct CDR3 sequences, under 55% of which are singletons, and roughly 5.4% rests with the top ten. Regarding this clonotype: Its antigen is as yet unknown.

The CDR3 contains 13 residues. V lost 9 bases and J 2 bases, leaving 8 bases between the germline ends. In germline, CDR1 is MDHEN, CDR2 SYDVKM. The sequence was collected from a human donor with low-grade glioma or glioblastoma, undergoing nonglioma brain surgery, or in good health (not recorded which). Sequencing was performed on glioma tissue, nonneoplastic brain tissue, or PBMCs (not recorded which). V gene TRBV28 combines with J gene TRBJ2-6; D possibly corresponds to TRBD2 (5 bases). CDR3 DNA: TGTGCCAGAAGAGGGACTGGGGCCAACGTCCTGACTTTC. Protein sequence: CARRGTGANVLTF.